This T cell receptor (beta chain) emerged from a study of response to subunit inactivated influenza vaccine. Study observations and caveats: With each seasonal influenza vaccination, the authors suggested, few new T cells are recruited.

The sample holds a few counts of this clonotype. What it binds is unknown. TCRdb reprocessed the RT-PCR reads with MiXCR, giving one entry per CDR3 protein. Seen here are 530,000 or so distinct CDR3 sequences, 14% observed once, and the top ten hold approximately 12%. Trimming shortened V by 5 bases and J by 1 base, and 10 bases separated the two germline ends. CDR3 size: 13 residues. Per germline, CDR1 DFQATT and CDR2 SNEGSKA (reference sequence). The material was PBMCs from blood, obtained roughly 13 days after vaccination. V gene TRBV20-1 combines with J gene TRBJ2-3, with D perhaps TRBD1 or TRBD2 (6 bases each). The sequence came from a man aged 50-59 years who received an inactivated influenza vaccine. CDR3 residues: CSAGGRGTDTQYF. CDR3 DNA: TGCAGTGCTGGGGGGCGAGGCACAGATACGCAGTATTTT.